The following is a T cell receptor (beta chain) sequence with its context. The data stem from a study of Tregs in tolerant kidney transplant recipients. Unstimulated Tregs (CD4+CD25+CD127-) and CD4+CD25- non-Tregs were sorted from PBMCs. Method: immunoSEQ multiplex PCR; TCRdb's copy keeps in-frame clones and lacks some. This sample has tens of thousands of clones; less than 95% occur once, and the top ten carry approximately 0.35%. The receptor was derived from a human donor who received a combined kidney and bone marrow transplant. This specimen consisted of Tregs from blood, obtained before the transplant.

The CDR3 DNA reads as TGTGCCAGCAGTTACGGGGTCACCGGGGAGCTGTTTTTT. Its translation: CASSYGVTGELFF. The V call is TRBV6-6, the J call TRBJ2-2; no reliable D call. The CDR3 consists of 13 residues. Germline CDR1 and CDR2: MNHNY and SVGAGI (reference sequence). V shed 2 bases and J shed 4 bases, with 5 bases lying between them.